The TCR beta chain described here comes from a study of blood T cell repertoires in COVID-19. About the study: Donors in the United States, Italy and Spain gave samples during acute or convalescent COVID-19. Sources were T cells, B-cell-depleted T cells, or PBMCs; the material itself was cDNA or gDNA.

The CDR3 extends over 20 amino acids. Germline V gene lookup returns CDR1 LGHNA and CDR2 YNFKEQ. Trimming took off 4 bases at V and 0 bases at J, with 24 bases between the two ends. Authors' processing steps: Quantification of nucleated cells was approximated via reference gene primer amplification. Assay used: immunoSEQ multiplex PCR; TCRdb lists only in-frame clones, some missing. Clonal size and the V and J genes are those of that table, whereas D and trimming came from the DNA. The table has some 14,000 clones, more than 85% seen once. This clone came up a few times. The chain joins TRBV4-2 to TRBJ2-2; no firm D call. The origin of this receptor is a man aged 60 to 75 with acute or convalescent COVID-19. Source material: peripheral blood. CDR3 sequence: CASSPLGHLSNYANTGELFF. The CDR3 bases are TGTGCCAGCAGCCCCCTAGGCCACTTAAGTAATTACGCGAACACCGGGGAGCTGTTTTTT.